This is a list of T cell receptor delta chains from one sample in a study of Vδ1+ human thymocytes. TCRdb redid the clone calls on the multiplex PCR reads with CATT. The table includes 80,000 or so delta-chain clones, about 30% detected once. Sequences were obtained from Vdelta1+ gamma-delta thymocytes from the thymus. These receptors were obtained from a boy under two years old who had congenital heart surgery. Each CDR3 is given with its conserved first and last residue. The D gene is left open where the match is weak. For some rows the clone size is stated as once, few or many, or as a class when expanded; others skip it.

>TRDV1|TRDJ1|TRDD3|-|22
CALGSKPFLLLGAVEYTDKLIF
TGTGCTCTTGGGTCCAAGCCATTCCTTCTACTGGGGGCCGTAGAGTACACCGATAAACTCATCTTT
>TRDV1|TRDJ1|TRDD3|few|18
CALGEKFPVLGDTDKLIF
TGTGCTCTTGGGGAAAAATTTCCCGTACTGGGGGACACCGATAAACTCATCTTT
>TRDV1|TRDJ1|TRDD3|-|21
CALGVPPPRTGGSEYTDKLIF
TGTGCTCTTGGGGTACCCCCCCCTCGTACTGGGGGATCAGAGTACACCGATAAACTCATCTTT
>TRDV1|TRDJ1|-|-|14
CALGEPHQYDKLIF
TGTGCTCTTGGGGAACCCCACCAGTACGATAAACTCATCTTT
>TRDV1|TRDJ1|-|-|19
CALGDPIRGPRRCTDKLIF
TGTGCTCTTGGGGACCCCATCCGCGGCCCGCGTCGGTGCACCGATAAACTCATCTTT
>TRDV1|TRDJ1|-|-|20
CALGERRGNYTGSYTDKLIF
TGTGCTCTTGGGGAACGTCGAGGGAACTATACTGGATCGTACACCGATAAACTCATCTTT
>TRDV1|TRDJ1|-|-|15
CALGVAIGDSDKLIF
TGTGCTCTTGGGGTGGCGATAGGGGATTCCGATAAACTCATCTTT
>TRDV1|TRDJ1|TRDD3|few|23
CALGESARGPVPTRWGIADKLIF
TGTGCTCTTGGGGAATCCGCCCGGGGACCAGTTCCTACCCGGTGGGGGATAGCCGATAAACTCATCTTT
>TRDV1|TRDJ1|-|-|19
CALGSPFFLPRPNTDKLIF
TGTGCTCTTGGGTCCCCCTTCTTCCTGCCTAGACCTAACACCGATAAACTCATCTTT
>TRDV2|TRDJ1|TRDD3|-|19
CACERKNTLGDTWTDKLIF
TGTGCCTGTGAGAGGAAAAATACACTGGGGGATACCTGGACGGATAAACTCATCTTC
>TRDV1|TRDJ1|TRDD3|once|19
CALGELPLGDTAYTDKLIF
TGTGCTCTTGGGGAACTACCCCTGGGGGATACGGCGTACACCGATAAACTCATCTTT
>TRDV1|TRDJ1|TRDD3|few|25
CALGEPLSTSTFWVGDPGTADKLIF
TGTGCTCTTGGGGAACCCCTTTCTACGTCGACCTTCTGGGTGGGGGACCCGGGTACGGCCGATAAACTCATCTTT
>TRDV1|TRDJ1|-|few|18
CALGELVALLGFTDKLIF
TGTGCTCTTGGGGAACTCGTTGCGTTACTGGGTTTCACCGATAAACTCATCTTT
>TRDV1|TRDJ1|-|-|16
CALGERFYLYTDKLIF
TGTGCTCTTGGGGAACGGTTCTATTTGTACACCGATAAGCTCATCTTT
>TRDV1|TRDJ1|-|-|15
CALGEGPPSTDKLIF
TGTGCTCTTGGGGAAGGTCCCCCGTCCACCGATAAACTCATCTTT
>TRDV1|TRDJ1|TRDD3|-|23
CALGEHLPPNGTGGYAGIDKLIF
TGTGCTCTTGGGGAACACCTTCCTCCCAATGGTACTGGGGGATACGCAGGGATCGATAAACTCATCTTT
>TRDV1|TRDJ1|TRDD3|-|21
CALGELSSLTVWGILGDKPIF
TGTGCTCTTGGGGAACTCTCCTCCTTGACAGTCTGGGGGATACTCGGCGATAAACCCATCTTT
>TRDV1|TRDJ1|TRDD3|few|23
CALGGLVLRLGDTQLSYRAELIF
TGTGCTCTTGGGGGCCTAGTCCTACGCCTGGGGGATACGCAATTGAGCTACCGGGCCGAACTCATCTTT
>TRDV1|TRDJ1|TRDD3|-|12
CARGGSGDKLIF
TGTGCTCGTGGGGGATCGGGCGATAAACTCATCTTT
>TRDV2|TRDJ2|-|few|17
CACDSLDGGGLTAQLFF
TGTGCCTGCGACTCTCTCGACGGGGGAGGTTTGACAGCACAACTCTTCTTT
>TRDV1|TRDJ1|-|-|20
CALGGPQPSLYWDHTDKLIF
TGTGCTCTTGGGGGACCACAGCCTTCCCTCTACTGGGACCACACCGATAAACTCATCTTT
>TRDV3|TRDJ1|-|few|20
CALPSPLLRGGGFGTDKLIF
TGTGCCCTCCCCTCCCCGCTCCTTCGTGGGGGTGGGTTTGGGACCGATAAACTCATCTTT
>TRDV1|TRDJ1|TRDD3|-|23
CALLLAFSHHWGLGDRGTDKLIF
TGTGCTCTCCTGTTGGCCTTCTCCCATCATTGGGGACTGGGGGATAGGGGCACCGATAAACTCATCTTT
>TRDV1|TRDJ1|TRDD3|-|18
CALGERFLLGDTADKLIF
TGTGCTCTTGGGGAACGTTTCTTACTGGGGGATACGGCCGATAAACTCATCTTT
>TRDV1|TRDJ2|TRDD3|-|23
CALGGTLTLRRPGGYATTAQLFF
TGTGCTCTTGGGGGCACTTTAACCCTACGTCGACCTGGGGGATACGCGACGACAGCACAACTCTTCTTT
>TRDV1|TRDJ1|TRDD2|few|21
CALGEPPPSYLHWAKIDKLIF
TGTGCTCTTGGGGAACCTCCCCCTTCCTACCTGCACTGGGCTAAGATCGATAAACTCATCTTT
>TRDV2|TRDJ1|TRDD3|once|18
CACDTKFRGIHVTDKLTF
TGTGCCTGTGACACCAAGTTCCGGGGGATACATGTCACCGATAAACTCACCTTT
>TRDV1|TRDJ1|-|few|17
CALGELGAGTYTDKLIF
TGTGCTCTTGGGGAACTGGGTGCCGGGACTTACACCGATAAACTCATCTTT
>TRDV1|TRDJ1|TRDD3|-|24
CALGEGSGHPVKGYATLGTDKLIF
TGTGCTCTTGGGGAAGGCTCCGGTCATCCCGTGAAGGGATACGCTACCCTTGGCACCGATAAACTCATCTTT
>TRDV1|TRDJ1|-|few|22
CALGELSFLQAGGCTYTDKLIF
TGTGCTCTTGGGGAACTGAGCTTCCTTCAGGCTGGGGGGTGTACGTACACCGATAAACTCATCTTT
>TRDV1|TRDJ1|TRDD3|few|19
CALGERWIPTGGYGDKLIF
TGTGCTCTTGGGGAAAGGTGGATTCCGACCGGGGGATACGGCGATAAACTCATCTTT
>TRDV1|TRDJ1|-|-|16
CALGELAPDGTDKLIF
TGTGCTCTTGGGGAACTTGCCCCTGACGGTACCGATAAACTCATCTTT